The 16 T cell receptor beta chains presented below share a single source sample, sequenced in a study of CD8+CD57+ T cells in acquired aplastic anemia. Genomic DNA constituted the template upon which TCR beta VDJ and CDR3 profiling was performed. TCRdb fed the reads into MiXCR, producing one record per CDR3 protein. The profile shows about 68,000 distinct CDR3 sequences, under 65% of them singletons. Specimen: sorted CD4+, CD8+, or CD8+CD57+ T cells (not recorded which) from PBMCs. The receptors originated from a human donor in good health, serving as a control.

The CDR3 DNA is TGTGCCGGAAAGTATAGCAATCAGCCCCAGCATTTT. Translating gives CAGKYSNQPQHF. The V and J genes are TRBV7-9 and TRBJ1-5; D unresolved. Germline CDR1 reads SEHNR; CDR2 reads FQNEAQ (reference sequence). The V gene lost 11 bases and the J gene lost 0 bases, with 8 bases spanning the gap. This CDR3 contains 12 residues.

Sample share makes this clonotype medium-sized. V is TRBV10-3 and J is TRBJ1-1; D unresolved. The CDR3 runs 15 residues. Germline CDR1 and CDR2: ENHRY and SYGVKD. V was pared by 0 bases and J by 1 base, with 9 bases between. The CDR3 reads CAISESSVRNTEAFF. The CDR3 DNA follows: TGTGCCATCAGTGAGTCGAGCGTAAGGAACACTGAAGCTTTCTTT.

J is TRBJ2-1 and V is TRBV15; 13 bases fit TRBD2. The CDR3 has 15 residues. The J segment lost 6 bases and the V segment lost 5 bases, leaving 4 bases of the junction unmatched. Germline V gene data show CDR1 as LNHNV and CDR2 as YYDKDF (reference sequence). CDR3 coding DNA: TGTGCCACCAGCGGACTAGCGGGAGCGAGCAATGAGCAGTTCTTC. Translation: CATSGLAGASNEQFF. The variable domain in full, completed from reference TRBV15 and TRBJ2-1, reads DAMVIQNPRYQVTQFGKPVTLSCSQTLNHNVMYWYQQKSSQAPKLLFHYYDKDFNNEADTPDNFQSRRPNTSFCFLDIRSPGLGDTAMYLCATSGLAGASNEQFFGPGTRLTVL.

This clonotype has at least ten counts. The chain recombines TRBV13 with TRBJ2-7; weak D call: TRBD1 (5 bases). CDR3 length: 15 amino acids. Trimming took off 0 bases at V and 6 bases at J, with 15 bases between the two ends. Germline V gene data show CDR1 as PRHDT and CDR2 as FYEKMQ (reference sequence). As DNA, the CDR3 is TGTGCCAGCAGCTTAGGGGGTCAGGGATCCGGCGAGCAGTACTTC. Protein product: CASSLGGQGSGEQYF.

The chain carries TRBV29-1 and TRBJ1-5; the D gene is possibly TRBD1 (6 bases). The CDR3 has 12 amino acids. The germline V gene has CDR1 SQVTM and CDR2 ANQGSEA. Trimming left V 7 bases short and J 1 base short, with 8 bases between. The CDR3 protein is CSGGQSNQPQHF. CDR3 DNA sequence: TGCAGCGGCGGACAGAGCAATCAGCCCCAGCATTTT.

The chain carries TRBV2 and TRBJ1-1; no reliable D call. Germline CDR1 reads SNHLY; CDR2 reads FYNNEI. Trimming removed 3 bases from V and 0 bases from J, with 11 bases in between. There are 15 residues in the CDR3. The CDR3, as DNA: TGTGCCAGCAGTGACGGCCCGCAGGTGAACACTGAAGCTTTCTTT. Translation: CASSDGPQVNTEAFF.

This chain links TRBV7-8 with TRBJ2-5, with a tentative D call TRBD2 (6 bases). The ends were cut back, 5 bases at V and 4 bases at J, with 20 bases in the middle. The CDR3 runs to 16 residues. From germline, CDR1 is SGHVS and CDR2 FQNEAQ. CDR3 in amino acids: CASSPTGDPVSETQYF. In DNA, the CDR3 is TGTGCCAGCAGCCCTACGGGGGACCCAGTGTCAGAGACCCAGTACTTC.

This clonotype was seen only a few times. The chain has TRBV15 and TRBJ1-4; D is uncertain. Germline assignment: CDR1 LNHNV and CDR2 YYDKDF (reference sequence). The CDR3 consists of 16 residues. Trimming removed 1 base from V and 0 bases from J, with 9 bases in between. The CDR3 reads CATSRGPSATNEKLFF. In DNA form, the CDR3 reads TGTGCCACCAGCAGAGGGCCCTCGGCAACTAATGAAAAACTGTTTTTT.

Ten or more counts support this clonotype. This rearrangement joins TRBV19 to TRBJ2-1; 10 bases fit TRBD2. The CDR3 totals 14 residues. CDR1 and CDR2 from the germline V gene are LNHDA and SQIVND (reference sequence). V lost 5 bases to trimming and J lost 7 bases; unmatched junction nucleotides: 5. The CDR3, as DNA: TGTGCCAGTAGTTTGCTAGCGGGAGAAAATGAGCAGTTCTTC. Translation: CASSLLAGENEQFF.

The chain recombines TRBV7-9 with TRBJ1-2; TRBD1 is a possible D gene (5 bases). This CDR3 region has 12 residues. The germline V gene has CDR1 SEHNR and CDR2 FQNEAQ (reference sequence). The V and J ends lost 3 bases and 8 bases respectively, with 10 bases between them. The CDR3 loop is CASSFGGEGYTF. The CDR3 bases are TGTGCCAGCAGCTTTGGGGGGGAAGGCTACACCTTC.

The chain carries TRBV27 and TRBJ1-2; a weak D match, TRBD1 (5 bases). Germline loops: CDR1 MNHEY, CDR2 SMNVEV (reference sequence). CDR3 size: 13 residues. Trimming stripped 6 bases from V and 4 bases from J, with 12 bases between. The CDR3 sequence: CASRLDSSYGYTF. DNA of the CDR3: TGTGCCAGCAGACTAGACAGCAGCTATGGCTACACCTTC.

The chain recombines TRBV7-6 with TRBJ2-1, with 13 bases lining up with TRBD2. The germline V gene has CDR1 SGHVS and CDR2 FNYEAQ. V lost 4 bases and J lost 1; bases outside the gene matches: 4. The CDR3 totals 17 residues. CDR3: CASSSEGLAGSYNEQFF. Here the CDR3 DNA reads TGTGCCAGCAGCTCAGAGGGACTAGCGGGGTCCTACAATGAGCAGTTCTTC. Full variable domain (remainder filled in from reference TRBV7-6 and TRBJ2-1): GAGVSQSPRYKVTKRGQDVALRCDPISGHVSLYWYRQALGQGPEFLTYFNYEAQQDKSGLPNDRFSAERPEGSISTLTIQRTEQRDSAMYRCASSSEGLAGSYNEQFFGPGTRLTVL.

This clonotype was seen at least ten times. The chain carries TRBV5-6 and TRBJ1-2; D perhaps matches TRBD1 (6 bases). The CDR3 spans 16 residues. CDR1 SGHDT and CDR2 YYEEEE come from the germline V gene. V shed 0 bases and J shed 3 bases, with 15 bases lying between them. In DNA, the CDR3 is TGTGCCAGCAGCTTGGAGGGGGGGCGTCTGTACTATGGCTACACCTTC. The encoded protein is CASSLEGGRLYYGYTF. The complete variable domain, with remaining parts taken from reference TRBV5-6 and TRBJ1-2, reads DAGVTQSPTHLIKTRGQQVTLRCSPKSGHDTVSWYQQALGQGPQFIFQYYEEEERQRGNFPDRFSGHQFPNYSSELNVNALLLGDSALYLCASSLEGGRLYYGYTFGSGTRLTVV.

The chain joins TRBV24-1 to TRBJ1-5; D might be TRBD1 (5 bases). Trimming removed 5 bases at V and 1 base at J, with 11 bases between. CDR3 length: 15 amino acids. Germline CDR1 and CDR2: KGHDR and SFDVKD. The CDR3 nucleotides are TGTGCCACCAGTGTTGGACACGGGAGCAATCAGCCCCAGCATTTT. It specifies CATSVGHGSNQPQHF.

This clonotype was seen a single time. The V and J genes are TRBV7-2 and TRBJ2-7; TRBD1 matches at 7 bases. The CDR3 has 15 amino acids. Germline V gives CDR1 SGHTA, CDR2 FQGNSA. The V gene end was trimmed by 1 base and the J gene end by 3 bases; junction bases not matched to a gene: 6. Here the CDR3 reads CASSLVSGTDYEQYF. In DNA form, the CDR3 reads TGTGCCAGCAGCTTAGTCTCCGGGACAGACTACGAGCAGTACTTC.

This clonotype has just one count. The conserved closing phenylalanine or tryptophan is absent in this CDR3, likely reflecting a read error. In DNA, the CDR3 is TGTGCCAGCAGCCCAGGGACTAGCGTGAGGGAGACCCAGTACCTC. Translation: CASSPGTSVRETQYL. The chain is built from TRBV11-3 and TRBJ2-5, with 10 bases that match TRBD2. The J segment lost 5 bases and the V segment lost 5 bases, leaving 8 bases of the junction unmatched. CDR3 length: 15 residues. Germline-derived CDR1 and CDR2 are SGHNT and YENEEA.